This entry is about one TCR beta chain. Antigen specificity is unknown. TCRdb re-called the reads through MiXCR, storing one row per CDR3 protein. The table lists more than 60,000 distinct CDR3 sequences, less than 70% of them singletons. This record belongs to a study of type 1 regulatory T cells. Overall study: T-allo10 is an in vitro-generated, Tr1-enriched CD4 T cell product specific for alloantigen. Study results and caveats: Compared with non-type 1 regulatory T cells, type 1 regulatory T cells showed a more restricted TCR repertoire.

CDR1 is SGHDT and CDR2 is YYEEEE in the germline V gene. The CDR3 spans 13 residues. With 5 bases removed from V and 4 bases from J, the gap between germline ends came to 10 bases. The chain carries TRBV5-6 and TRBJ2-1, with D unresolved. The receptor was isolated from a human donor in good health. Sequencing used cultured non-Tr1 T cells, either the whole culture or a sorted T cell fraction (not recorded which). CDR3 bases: TGTGCCAGCAGGTTAGTCGGGTACAATGAGCAGTTCTTC. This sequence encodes CASRLVGYNEQFF.